A selection of T cell receptor beta chains follows, all from one sample in a study of blood T cell repertoires in COVID-19. Generated by immunoSEQ multiplex PCR, the TCRdb table keeps only in-frame clones and is missing some. The profile shows a few hundred thousand clones, approximately 85% of them singletons. The specimen sequenced was peripheral blood. These receptors came from a woman between 70 and 85 years old with acute or convalescent COVID-19. Each CDR3 is given with its conserved first and last residue. The D gene is left open where the match is weak. Clone size is given for some rows only: seen once, a few or many times, or a class if the clone is expanded.

cdr3_length: 14; d_call: -; v_call: TRBV6-5; j_call: TRBJ1-1; clone_size: -; cdr3_nt: TGTGCCAGCAGTTATTACAGTGGGAACACTGAAGCTTTCTTT; cdr3_aa: CASSYYSGNTEAFF
cdr3_length: 16; d_call: -; v_call: TRBV29-1; j_call: TRBJ1-1; clone_size: many; cdr3_nt: TGCAGCGTTGAAGACTCTACCTTCTCAATGAACACTGAAGCTTTCTTT; cdr3_aa: CSVEDSTFSMNTEAFF
cdr3_length: 17; d_call: TRBD1; v_call: TRBV3-1/TRBV3-2; j_call: TRBJ1-2; clone_size: -; cdr3_nt: TGTGCCAGCAGCCAATCCTGGGGGACAGGGGCCTCCTATGGCTACACCTTC; cdr3_aa: CASSQSWGTGASYGYTF
cdr3_length: 13; d_call: -; v_call: TRBV11-2; j_call: TRBJ2-5; clone_size: -; cdr3_nt: TGTGCCAGCAGCTTATCGCGTACAGAGACCCAGTACTTC; cdr3_aa: CASSLSRTETQYF
cdr3_length: 17; d_call: TRBD1; v_call: TRBV4-1; j_call: TRBJ1-2; clone_size: -; cdr3_nt: TGCGCCAGCAGCCAAGTCCAGAAACAGGGGGAGGACTATGGCTACACCTTC; cdr3_aa: CASSQVQKQGEDYGYTF
cdr3_length: 15; d_call: -; v_call: TRBV3-1/TRBV3-2; j_call: TRBJ1-2; clone_size: once; cdr3_nt: TGTGCCAGCACCTCCTCTCATAGCGAATACTATGGCTACACCTTC; cdr3_aa: CASTSSHSEYYGYTF
cdr3_length: 11; d_call: -; v_call: TRBV30; j_call: TRBJ2-1; clone_size: -; cdr3_nt: TGTGCCTGGAGTGTAATAAATGAGCAGTTCTTC; cdr3_aa: CAWSVINEQFF
cdr3_length: 13; d_call: -; v_call: TRBV18; j_call: TRBJ2-7; clone_size: -; cdr3_nt: TGTGCCAGCTCCCCGCCCAGTTTGTGGGAGCAGTACTTC; cdr3_aa: CASSPPSLWEQYF
cdr3_length: 15; d_call: TRBD2; v_call: TRBV7-3; j_call: TRBJ2-1; clone_size: -; cdr3_nt: TGTGCCAGCAGCGAAAGCGGGGGGGCCCACAATGAGCAGTTCTTC; cdr3_aa: CASSESGGAHNEQFF
cdr3_length: 15; d_call: -; v_call: TRBV30; j_call: TRBJ2-3; clone_size: -; cdr3_nt: TGTGCCTGGAGGCGGACAGATAAGAGCACAGATACGCAGTATTTT; cdr3_aa: CAWRRTDKSTDTQYF
cdr3_length: 15; d_call: -; v_call: TRBV5-5; j_call: TRBJ2-1; clone_size: -; cdr3_nt: TGTGCCAGCAGCCCGTTAGCCTCAATGAGGGATGAGCAGTTCTTC; cdr3_aa: CASSPLASMRDEQFF
cdr3_length: 15; d_call: TRBD1; v_call: TRBV3-1/TRBV3-2; j_call: TRBJ1-2; clone_size: once; cdr3_nt: TGTGCCAGCAGCCGCGACAGGGGGCAAGGGGATGGCTACACCTTC; cdr3_aa: CASSRDRGQGDGYTF
cdr3_length: 17; d_call: -; v_call: TRBV18; j_call: TRBJ2-5; clone_size: -; cdr3_nt: TGTGCCAGCTCACCGGTTGGGGGGGGCACGCCCCAAGAGACCCAGTACTTC; cdr3_aa: CASSPVGGGTPQETQYF
cdr3_length: 11; d_call: -; v_call: TRBV18; j_call: TRBJ2-7; clone_size: -; cdr3_nt: TGTGCCAGCAAGCTCAACTACGAGCAGTACTTC; cdr3_aa: CASKLNYEQYF
cdr3_length: 14; d_call: TRBD2; v_call: TRBV3-1/TRBV3-2; j_call: TRBJ2-7; clone_size: -; cdr3_nt: TGTGCCAGCAGCCACGGGACTAGCGATTACGAGCAGTACTTC; cdr3_aa: CASSHGTSDYEQYF
cdr3_length: 14; d_call: TRBD2; v_call: TRBV2; j_call: TRBJ2-3; clone_size: -; cdr3_nt: TGTGCCAGCAGACCGGGACTAGGCACAGATACGCAGTATTTT; cdr3_aa: CASRPGLGTDTQYF
cdr3_length: 16; d_call: -; v_call: TRBV19; j_call: TRBJ1-2; clone_size: -; cdr3_nt: TGTGCCAGTAGGGAACTTCGGGGGGCCGGTTCGACTGGCTACACCTTC; cdr3_aa: CASRELRGAGSTGYTF
cdr3_length: 14; d_call: -; v_call: TRBV6-5; j_call: TRBJ1-1; clone_size: -; cdr3_nt: TGTGCCAGCAGACTCAACCAGGCTGCAGGTGAAGCTTTCTTT; cdr3_aa: CASRLNQAAGEAFF
cdr3_length: 16; d_call: -; v_call: TRBV18; j_call: TRBJ1-2; clone_size: -; cdr3_nt: TGTGCCAGCTCGCCTATGAGACGGGAACTTAACTATGGCTACACCTTC; cdr3_aa: CASSPMRRELNYGYTF
cdr3_length: 13; d_call: -; v_call: TRBV6-6; j_call: TRBJ1-2; clone_size: -; cdr3_nt: TGTGCCAGCAGCCGAAATCTCCTCGGGGGCTACACCTTC; cdr3_aa: CASSRNLLGGYTF
cdr3_length: 13; d_call: TRBD1; v_call: TRBV2; j_call: TRBJ1-2; clone_size: -; cdr3_nt: TGTGCCAGCAGCGCGCGACAGGGGGCTAGCTACACCTTC; cdr3_aa: CASSARQGASYTF
cdr3_length: 15; d_call: -; v_call: TRBV18; j_call: TRBJ1-1; clone_size: -; cdr3_nt: TGTGCCAGCTCACCCGCTACAGGGAGGAACACTGAAGCTTTCTTT; cdr3_aa: CASSPATGRNTEAFF
cdr3_length: 11; d_call: TRBD2; v_call: TRBV5-6; j_call: TRBJ2-7; clone_size: -; cdr3_nt: TGTGCCAGCAGCGGCGGGAGAGAGCAGTACTTC; cdr3_aa: CASSGGREQYF
cdr3_length: 13; d_call: -; v_call: TRBV7-3; j_call: TRBJ1-6; clone_size: -; cdr3_nt: TGTGCCAGCAGCTTAAATCTAGCTTCACCCCTCCACTTT; cdr3_aa: CASSLNLASPLHF
cdr3_length: 18; d_call: TRBD2; v_call: TRBV19; j_call: TRBJ2-7; clone_size: once; cdr3_nt: TGTGCCAGTAGTATAACCCTCCTTCTAGCGGGCGCTTCCTACGAGCAGTACTTC; cdr3_aa: CASSITLLLAGASYEQYF
cdr3_length: 14; d_call: -; v_call: TRBV10-3; j_call: TRBJ1-6; clone_size: -; cdr3_nt: TGTGCCATCAGTGAATCCGGGTATAATTCACCCCTCCACTTT; cdr3_aa: CAISESGYNSPLHF
cdr3_length: 13; d_call: -; v_call: TRBV13; j_call: TRBJ1-4; clone_size: -; cdr3_nt: TGTGCCAGCAGCTTAAGGTCGGGGGAAAAACTGTTTTTT; cdr3_aa: CASSLRSGEKLFF